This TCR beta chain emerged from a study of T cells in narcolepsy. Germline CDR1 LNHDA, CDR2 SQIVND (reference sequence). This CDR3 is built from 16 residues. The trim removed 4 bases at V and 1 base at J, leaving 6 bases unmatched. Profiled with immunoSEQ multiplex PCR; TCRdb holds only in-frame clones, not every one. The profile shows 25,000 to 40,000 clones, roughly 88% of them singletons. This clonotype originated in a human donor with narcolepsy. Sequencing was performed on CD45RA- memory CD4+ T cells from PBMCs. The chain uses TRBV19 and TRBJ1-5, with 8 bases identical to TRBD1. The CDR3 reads CASSTQGAGSNQPQHF. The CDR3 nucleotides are TGTGCCAGTAGTACCCAGGGGGCAGGGAGCAATCAGCCCCAGCATTTT.